The clone carrying this T cell receptor beta chain appeared a single time. Its matching antigen is unknown. The data belong to a study of shared clonotypes between healthy human individuals. Findings of the study overall: Between several donors, naive CD4 clonotypes were shared at a level of about 5%.

Generated by immunoSEQ multiplex PCR, the TCRdb table keeps only in-frame clones and is missing some. The profile shows roughly 770,000 clones, 90% to 97% of them singletons. The J segment lost 6 bases and the V segment lost 4 bases, leaving 11 bases of the junction unmatched. Germline CDR1 reads MNHEY; CDR2 reads SMNVEV (reference sequence). This CDR3 comprises 16 residues. Only CD45RO-negative cells positively selected for CCR7 counted as naive CD8 cells, so terminally differentiated effector memory CD45RA+ cells were excluded. This sequence joins TRBV27 and TRBJ1-5; 8 bases line up with TRBD1. Sequencing used naive CD8+ T cells sorted from blood. The clonotype originates from a man younger than 40 in good health. The CDR3 is CASSSSTGERIQPQHF. DNA of the CDR3: TGTGCCAGCAGTTCATCGACAGGGGAAAGAATTCAGCCCCAGCATTTT.